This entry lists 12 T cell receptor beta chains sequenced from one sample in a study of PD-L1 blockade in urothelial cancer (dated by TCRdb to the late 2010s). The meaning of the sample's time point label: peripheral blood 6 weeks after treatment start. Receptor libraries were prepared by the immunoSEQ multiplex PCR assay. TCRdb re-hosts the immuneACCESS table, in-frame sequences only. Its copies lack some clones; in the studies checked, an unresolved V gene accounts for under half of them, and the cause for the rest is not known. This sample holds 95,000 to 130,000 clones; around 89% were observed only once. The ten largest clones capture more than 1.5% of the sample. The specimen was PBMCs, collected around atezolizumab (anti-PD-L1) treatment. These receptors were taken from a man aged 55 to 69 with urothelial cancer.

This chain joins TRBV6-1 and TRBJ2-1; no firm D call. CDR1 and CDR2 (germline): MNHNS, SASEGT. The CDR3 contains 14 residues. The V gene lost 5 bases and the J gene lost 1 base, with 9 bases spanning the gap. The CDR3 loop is CASSTDNSYNEQFF. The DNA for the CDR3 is TGTGCCAGCAGTACCGACAATTCCTACAATGAGCAGTTCTTC.

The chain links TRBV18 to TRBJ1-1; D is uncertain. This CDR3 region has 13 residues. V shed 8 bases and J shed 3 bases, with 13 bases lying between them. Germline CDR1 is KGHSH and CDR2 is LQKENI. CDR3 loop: CASARVEDTEAFF. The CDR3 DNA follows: TGTGCCAGCGCCCGGGTTGAGGACACTGAAGCTTTCTTT. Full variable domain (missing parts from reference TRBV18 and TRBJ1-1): NAGVMQNPRHLVRRRGQEARLRCSPMKGHSHVYWYRQLPEEGLKFMVYLQKENIIDESGMPKERFSAEFPKEGPSILRIQQVVRGDSAAYFCASARVEDTEAFFGQGTRLTVV.

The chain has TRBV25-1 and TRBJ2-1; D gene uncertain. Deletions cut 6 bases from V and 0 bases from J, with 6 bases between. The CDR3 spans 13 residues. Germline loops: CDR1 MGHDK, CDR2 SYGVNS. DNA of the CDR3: TGTGCCAGCAGACTGAACTCCTACAATGAGCAGTTCTTC. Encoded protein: CASRLNSYNEQFF.

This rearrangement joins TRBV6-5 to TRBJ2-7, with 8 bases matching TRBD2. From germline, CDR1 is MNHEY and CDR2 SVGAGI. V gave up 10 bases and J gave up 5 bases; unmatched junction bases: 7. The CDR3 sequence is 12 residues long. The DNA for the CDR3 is TGTGCCACGGGGGGGATGTACCACGAGCAGTACTTC. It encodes CATGGMYHEQYF.

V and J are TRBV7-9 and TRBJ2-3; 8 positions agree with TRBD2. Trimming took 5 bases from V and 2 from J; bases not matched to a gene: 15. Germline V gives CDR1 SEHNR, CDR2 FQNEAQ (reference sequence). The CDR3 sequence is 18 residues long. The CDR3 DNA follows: TGTGCCAGCAGCCCGCTTTTTACTAGCGGAGTCCCCACAGATACGCAGTATTTT. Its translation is CASSPLFTSGVPTDTQYF. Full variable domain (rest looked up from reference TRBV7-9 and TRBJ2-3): DTGVSQNPRHKITKRGQNVTFRCDPISEHNRLYWYRQTLGQGPEFLTYFQNEAQLEKSRLLSDRFSAERPKGSFSTLEIQRTEQGDSAMYLCASSPLFTSGVPTDTQYFGPGTRLTVL.

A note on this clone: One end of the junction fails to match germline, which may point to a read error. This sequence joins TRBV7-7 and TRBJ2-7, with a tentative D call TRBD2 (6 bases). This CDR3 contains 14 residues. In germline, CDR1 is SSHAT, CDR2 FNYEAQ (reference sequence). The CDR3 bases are TGTGCTAGCAGCTTAGGGGTTCGAGGAGGGGAGCAGTACTTC. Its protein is CASSLGVRGGEQYF.

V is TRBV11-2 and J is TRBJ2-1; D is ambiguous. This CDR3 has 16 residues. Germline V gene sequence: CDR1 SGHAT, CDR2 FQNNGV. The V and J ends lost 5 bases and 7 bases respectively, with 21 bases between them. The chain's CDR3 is CASSHGRLVGGNEQFF. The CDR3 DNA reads TGTGCCAGCAGCCACGGCCGGCTAGTCGGTGGGAATGAGCAGTTCTTC.

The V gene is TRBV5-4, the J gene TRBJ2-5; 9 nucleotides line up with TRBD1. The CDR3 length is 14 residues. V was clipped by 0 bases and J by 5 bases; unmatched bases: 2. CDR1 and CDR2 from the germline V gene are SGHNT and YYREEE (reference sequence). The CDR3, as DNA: TGTGCCAGCAGCTTGGAGGACAGGGGTGAGACCCAGTACTTC. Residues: CASSLEDRGETQYF.

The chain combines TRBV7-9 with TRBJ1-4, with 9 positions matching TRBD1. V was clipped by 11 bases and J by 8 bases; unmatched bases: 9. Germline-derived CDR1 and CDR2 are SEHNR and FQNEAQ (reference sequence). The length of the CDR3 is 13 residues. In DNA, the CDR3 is TGTGCCGGCTCGGACAGGGGTACCGAAAAACTGTTTTTT. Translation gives CAGSDRGTEKLFF.

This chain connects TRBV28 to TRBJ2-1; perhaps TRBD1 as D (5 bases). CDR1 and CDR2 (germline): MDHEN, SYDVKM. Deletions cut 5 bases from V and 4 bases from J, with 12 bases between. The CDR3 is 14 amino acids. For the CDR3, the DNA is TGTGCCAGCAGTCCGAGGACACATTACAATGAGCAGTTCTTC. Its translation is CASSPRTHYNEQFF.

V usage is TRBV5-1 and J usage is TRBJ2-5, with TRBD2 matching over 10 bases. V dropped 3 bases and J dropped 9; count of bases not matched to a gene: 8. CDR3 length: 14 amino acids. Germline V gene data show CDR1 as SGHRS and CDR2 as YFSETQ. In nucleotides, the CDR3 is TGCGCCAGCAGCTCGGGACTAGCGCCTAGGTCCCAGTACTTC. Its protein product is CASSSGLAPRSQYF.

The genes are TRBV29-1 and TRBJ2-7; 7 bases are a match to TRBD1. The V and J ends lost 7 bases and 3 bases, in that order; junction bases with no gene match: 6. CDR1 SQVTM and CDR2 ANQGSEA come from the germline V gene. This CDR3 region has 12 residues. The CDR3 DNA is TGCAGCGCGCAGACAGGGCGCTACGAGCAGTACTTC. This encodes CSAQTGRYEQYF.